The 5 T cell receptor beta chains given below trace back to one sample, sequenced in a study of tumor-infiltrating lymphocytes in localized non-small cell lung cancer. Method: immunoSEQ multiplex PCR; TCRdb's copy keeps in-frame clones and lacks some. The data contain about 12,000 clones, 80% of them singletons. The specimen sequenced was lung tumor tissue. All receptors derive from a human donor with non-small cell lung cancer.

This clone was detected once. The gene calls are TRBV25-1 and TRBJ1-6, with D possibly TRBD1 on 5 matching bases. V lost 1 base, J lost 10 bases, and 8 bases lay in between. Germline assignment: CDR1 MGHDK and CDR2 SYGVNS. The CDR3 spans 13 residues. The CDR3 DNA is TGTGCCAGCAGTGAATTGGGGGAATCACCCCTCCACTTT. Protein sequence: CASSELGESPLHF. Looking up the rest from reference TRBV25-1 and TRBJ1-6 gives the full variable domain: EADIYQTPRYLVIGTGKKITLECSQTMGHDKMYWYQQDPGMELHLIHYSYGVNSTEKGDLSSESTVSRIRTEHFPLTLESARPSHTSQYLCASSELGESPLHFGNGTRLTVT.

J is TRBJ1-4 and V is TRBV6-6; 8 bases line up with TRBD1. Germline assignment: CDR1 MNHNY and CDR2 SVGAGI (reference sequence). The V gene end was trimmed by 6 bases and the J gene end by 6 bases; junction bases not matched to a gene: 6. The CDR3 is 14 amino acids. CDR3 residues: CASRRQGSYEKLFF. The CDR3 nucleotides read TGTGCCAGCAGACGACAGGGGTCATATGAAAAACTGTTTTTT.

This clone turned up a few times. V and J are TRBV18 and TRBJ2-3; the D gene is possibly TRBD2 (6 bases). From germline, CDR1 is KGHSH and CDR2 LQKENI. V lost 3 bases and J lost 0, with 7 bases in between. The length of the CDR3 is 14 residues. CDR3 DNA: TGTGCCAGCTCACCCGGGGGAAGCACAGATACGCAGTATTTT. Protein product: CASSPGGSTDTQYF.

V is TRBV7-8 and J is TRBJ1-2; 7 bases agree with TRBD1. Germline-derived CDR1 and CDR2 are SGHVS and FQNEAQ. This CDR3 has 14 amino acids. The V and J ends lost 1 base and 8 bases, in that order; junction bases with no gene match: 7. The CDR3 reads CASSLGKGAEGYTF. The CDR3, as DNA: TGTGCCAGCAGCTTAGGCAAGGGGGCGGAAGGCTACACCTTC.

This clone was counted a single time. The chain combines TRBV6-5 with TRBJ1-2; a weak D match, TRBD1 (5 bases). Trimming removed 5 bases at V and 8 bases at J, with 12 bases between. CDR1 and CDR2 (germline): MNHEY, SVGAGI. The CDR3 runs 12 residues. The CDR3 loop is CASSRDFEGYTF. The DNA for the CDR3 is TGTGCCAGCAGTCGGGACTTCGAAGGCTACACCTTC.